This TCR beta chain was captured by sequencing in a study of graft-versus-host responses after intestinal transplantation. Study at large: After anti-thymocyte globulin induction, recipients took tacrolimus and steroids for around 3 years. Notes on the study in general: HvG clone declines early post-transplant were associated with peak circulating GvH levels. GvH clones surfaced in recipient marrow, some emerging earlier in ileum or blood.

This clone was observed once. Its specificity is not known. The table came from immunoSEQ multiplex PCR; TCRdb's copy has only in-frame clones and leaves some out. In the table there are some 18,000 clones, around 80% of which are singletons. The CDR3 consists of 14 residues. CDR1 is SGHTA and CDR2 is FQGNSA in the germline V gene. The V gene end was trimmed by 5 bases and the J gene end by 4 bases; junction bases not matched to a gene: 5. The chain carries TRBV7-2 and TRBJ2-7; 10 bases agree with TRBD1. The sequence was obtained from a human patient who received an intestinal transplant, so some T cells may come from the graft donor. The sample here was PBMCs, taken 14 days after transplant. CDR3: CASSTGTGEYEQYF. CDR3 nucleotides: TGTGCCAGCAGCACCGGGACAGGGGAGTACGAGCAGTACTTC.